Below, 20 T cell receptor beta chains from the same sample are listed, as sequenced in a study of vaccination effects on CD4 cells after COVID-19. The repertoire was sequenced with immunoSEQ multiplex PCR; TCRdb's copy has only in-frame clones and lacks some. Here the sample spans roughly 20,000 clones, more than 65% being singletons. ViraFEST used viral peptide pools to expand antigen-specific CD4+ T cells before sequencing. Scientists isolated CD4+ T cells after an approximately 10-day culture period ended. No vaccinee had earlier SARS-CoV-2 infection, and nucleocapsid antibodies were negative. For these receptors, no antigen is known. The specimen was CD4+ T cells from PBMCs cultured with HCoV-NL63 spike peptides, collected before COVID-19 vaccination. The receptor source for this set is a human donor who received a COVID-19 vaccine.

V is TRBV30 and J is TRBJ1-5; weak D call: TRBD1 (6 bases). Germline loops: CDR1 GTSNPN, CDR2 SVGIG (reference sequence). Trimming removed 2 bases at V and 5 bases at J, with 10 bases between. The CDR3 covers 13 residues. CDR3 sequence (DNA): TGTGCCTGGAGTTGGCACAGGGATCAGCCCCAGCATTTT. It is translated as CAWSWHRDQPQHF.

V usage is TRBV7-9 and J usage is TRBJ2-6; no reliable D call. Trimming left V 3 bases short and J 4 bases short, with 10 bases between. Germline-derived CDR1 and CDR2 are SEHNR and FQNEAQ (reference sequence). This CDR3 spans 15 amino acids. CDR3 DNA: TGTGCCAGCAGCTTGGTGGGCGACGGGGCCAACGTCCTGACTTTC. It is translated as CASSLVGDGANVLTF.

The chain carries TRBV30 and TRBJ2-2; D is perhaps TRBD2 (5 bases). Looked up from germline, CDR1 is GTSNPN and CDR2 is SVGIG (reference sequence). With 1 base removed from V and 7 bases from J, the gap between germline ends came to 10 bases. The CDR3 totals 13 residues. CDR3 sequence: CAWSGGSSGELFF. The CDR3 DNA follows: TGTGCCTGGAGTGGAGGGAGTAGCGGGGAGCTGTTTTTT. The complete variable domain, with remaining parts taken from reference TRBV30 and TRBJ2-2, reads SQTIHQWPATLVQPVGSPLSLECTVEGTSNPNLYWYRQAAGRGLQLLFYSVGIGQISSEVPQNLSASRPQDRQFILSSKKLLLSDSGFYLCAWSGGSSGELFFGEGSRLTVL.

This clone showed up just once. This rearrangement joins TRBV7-9 to TRBJ1-2; TRBD1 might be the D (6 bases). The CDR3 runs 13 residues. Germline lookup yields CDR1 SEHNR and CDR2 FQNEAQ (reference sequence). Trimming left V 5 bases short and J 6 bases short, with 13 bases between. The chain's CDR3 is CASSITGLDGYTF. In DNA, the CDR3 is TGTGCCAGCAGCATTACAGGGTTGGATGGCTACACCTTC.

This chain joins TRBV7-9 and TRBJ2-1; 13 nucleotides align to TRBD2. CDR3 length: 16 residues. After removal of 6 bases from V and 8 bases from J, the junction contained 10 bases not matched to a gene. Looked up from germline, CDR1 is SEHNR and CDR2 is FQNEAQ (reference sequence). Here the CDR3 DNA reads TGTGCCAGCAGTCCCAAATGGACTAGCGGGGGTCATGAGCAGTTCTTC. This sequence encodes CASSPKWTSGGHEQFF.

The V gene is TRBV2, the J gene TRBJ2-7; D is possibly TRBD1 (5 bases). Trimming removed 1 base from V and 6 bases from J, with 10 bases in between. Germline-derived CDR1 and CDR2 are SNHLY and FYNNEI. This CDR3 is 13 amino acids long. CDR3 region: CASSEEGETEQYF. In DNA, the CDR3 is TGTGCCAGCAGTGAAGAAGGGGAAACCGAGCAGTACTTC.

The CDR3 region has the DNA TGTGCCAGCAGCGGTGAAGTTCAGCCCCAGCATTTT. Protein product: CASSGEVQPQHF. This chain joins TRBV2 and TRBJ1-5; D is undetermined. Germline CDR1 reads SNHLY; CDR2 reads FYNNEI. CDR3 length: 12 amino acids. The germline V and J ends were trimmed by 6 bases and 6 bases, with 9 bases remaining between them.

V usage is TRBV3-1 (or the pseudogene TRBV3-2) and J usage is TRBJ2-1; a possible D gene is TRBD1 (6 bases). V was cut by 0 bases and J by 6 bases, with 9 bases left in between. The CDR3 sequence is 14 residues long. CDR1 and CDR2 (germline): LGHDT, YNNKEL (reference sequence). Here the CDR3 reads CASSQDPGVNEQFF. CDR3 coding DNA: TGTGCCAGCAGCCAAGATCCAGGGGTCAATGAGCAGTTCTTC.

The rearrangement uses TRBV15 and TRBJ1-1; a weak D match, TRBD1 (5 bases). The V and J ends lost 0 bases and 1 base respectively, with 9 bases between them. CDR1 and CDR2 (germline): LNHNV, YYDKDF (reference sequence). The CDR3 totals 15 residues. The chain's CDR3 is CATSRDWGANTEAFF. The CDR3 nucleotides are TGTGCCACCAGCAGAGATTGGGGCGCGAACACTGAAGCTTTCTTT.

This clone was counted between two and nine times. The chain recombines TRBV6-2 or TRBV6-3 with TRBJ1-2, with D possibly being TRBD1 (5 bases). The CDR3 is 16 amino acids. CDR1 is MNHEY, CDR2 SVGEGT, per germline. With 6 bases removed from V and 0 bases from J, the gap between germline ends came to 17 bases. The CDR3 DNA reads TGTGCCAGCAGCCCTACCCGACAGACAGCTAACTATGGCTACACCTTC. Translated, it gives CASSPTRQTANYGYTF.

The chain employs TRBV18 and TRBJ1-3; 8 nucleotides line up with TRBD1. Germline trimming cut 6 bases from V and 1 base from J; bases unmatched to any gene: 2. Germline lookup yields CDR1 KGHSH and CDR2 LQKENI. This CDR3 has 14 residues. The CDR3 sequence: CASSGQGSGNTIYF. CDR3 bases: TGTGCCAGCTCCGGACAGGGATCTGGAAACACCATATATTTT.

The chain has TRBV5-1 and TRBJ2-1, with TRBD1 identical over 9 bases. Germline lookup yields CDR1 SGHRS and CDR2 YFSETQ. The CDR3 runs to 15 residues. V shed 0 bases, J shed 4 bases, and the junction held 2 bases outside the gene matches. In nucleotides, the CDR3 is TGCGCCAGCAGCTTGGGGACAGGGGCTTACAATGAGCAGTTCTTC. It codes for CASSLGTGAYNEQFF.

This clone ranks as large. The chain links TRBV2 to TRBJ1-2; D call uncertain. Germline-derived CDR1 and CDR2 are SNHLY and FYNNEI. V was cut by 7 bases and J by 6 bases, with 12 bases left in between. The CDR3 sequence is 12 residues long. CDR3: CASTRTDDGYTF. The CDR3 DNA reads as TGTGCCAGCACCAGGACGGATGATGGCTACACCTTC.

The chain employs TRBV6-5 and TRBJ2-2; D remains ambiguous. CDR1 is MNHEY, CDR2 SVGAGI, per germline. The CDR3 runs to 13 residues. V shed 6 bases and J shed 5 bases, with 10 bases lying between them. CDR3 nucleotide sequence: TGTGCCAGCAGGGCCTTGGGGACCGGGGAGCTGTTTTTT. It is translated as CASRALGTGELFF.

V and J are TRBV5-4 and TRBJ2-3; perhaps TRBD1 as D (6 bases). Germline loops: CDR1 SGHNT, CDR2 YYREEE (reference sequence). This CDR3 comprises 14 residues. Trimming pared 4 bases from V and 2 bases from J, leaving 11 bases between. The CDR3, as DNA: TGTGCCAGCAGCGAGGGACATTACACAGATACGCAGTATTTT. This translates into CASSEGHYTDTQYF.

The chain combines TRBV5-1 with TRBJ1-1, with 11 bases aligning to TRBD1. Germline V gives CDR1 SGHRS, CDR2 YFSETQ. J gave up 6 bases and V 7 bases, and 8 bases lay outside the gene matches. The CDR3 length is 14 residues. In DNA, the CDR3 is TGCGCCAGCCGGGGACAGGGGGGTTTTGCTGAAGCTTTCTTT. This codes for CASRGQGGFAEAFF.

The V call is TRBV7-9, the J call TRBJ2-7; weak D call: TRBD1 (6 bases). Per the germline V gene, CDR1 is SEHNR and CDR2 is FQNEAQ (reference sequence). There are 13 residues in the CDR3. V lost 5 bases to trimming and J lost 4 bases, with 12 bases between them. CDR3 nucleotide sequence: TGTGCCAGCAGCGCCCCAGGGGTTTACGAGCAGTACTTC. This codes for CASSAPGVYEQYF.

V usage is TRBV18 and J usage is TRBJ2-3; D is ambiguous. The CDR3 runs 15 residues. Per the germline V gene, CDR1 is KGHSH and CDR2 is LQKENI. V lost 0 bases and J 1 base, leaving 8 bases between the germline ends. CDR3 sequence (DNA): TGTGCCAGCTCACCACCGGGCGTACGCACAGATACGCAGTATTTT. Translating gives CASSPPGVRTDTQYF.

This chain uses TRBV5-1 with TRBJ2-1, with 9 bases identical to TRBD2. The V gene's germline CDR1 is SGHRS and CDR2 YFSETQ. The CDR3 sequence is 15 residues long. The V gene end was trimmed by 4 bases and the J gene end by 9 bases; junction bases not matched to a gene: 11. The DNA of the CDR3 is TGCGCCAGCAGCCGTGCCGGGACTAGCCCTCGTGAGCAGTTCTTC. It yields the protein CASSRAGTSPREQFF.

This chain links TRBV29-1 with TRBJ1-3, with a possible D match to TRBD1 (6 bases). V was shortened by 5 bases and J by 3 bases, with 11 bases between the two germline ends. Germline V gene lookup returns CDR1 SQVTM and CDR2 ANQGSEA. The CDR3 contains 13 residues. CDR3 sequence (DNA): TGCAGCGTTCAGGGGTACAGTGGAAACACCATATATTTT. It yields the protein CSVQGYSGNTIYF. Drawing the rest from reference TRBV29-1 and TRBJ1-3, the complete variable domain is SAVISQKPSRDICQRGTSLTIQCQVDSQVTMMFWYRQQPGQSLTLIATANQGSEATYESGFVIDKFPISRPNLTFSTLTVSNMSPEDSSIYLCSVQGYSGNTIYFGEGSWLTVV.